The 17 T cell receptor beta chains below were found in one sample sequenced in a study of blood T cell repertoires in COVID-19. Clones were read by immunoSEQ multiplex PCR, and TCRdb kept only the in-frame ones, dropping some. The table lists about 200,000 clones, about 88% of them singletons, with roughly a sixth in the top ten. Specimen: peripheral blood. These receptors were taken from a man aged 45-65 years with COVID-19, enrolled during active disease.

This chain uses TRBV7-3 with TRBJ2-2; TRBD2 agrees at 15 bases. V shed 5 bases, J shed 8 bases, and the junction held 3 bases outside the gene matches. This CDR3 contains 15 residues. Per germline, CDR1 SGHTA and CDR2 FQGTGA. The CDR3 nucleotides read TGTGCCAGCAGCCCCGGACTAGCGGGAGGGGGGGAGCTGTTTTTT. Amino acid sequence: CASSPGLAGGGELFF.

In this sample, this clone turned up once. The J gene is TRBJ1-4, the V gene TRBV2; D might be TRBD1 (5 bases). The V end lost 7 bases, the J end lost 0 bases, and 9 bases lay between the germline ends. From germline, CDR1 is SNHLY and CDR2 FYNNEI. The CDR3 sequence is 14 residues long. CDR3 sequence: CASILTATNEKLFF. CDR3 bases: TGTGCCAGCATTTTGACAGCAACTAATGAAAAACTGTTTTTT. Drawing the rest from reference TRBV2 and TRBJ1-4, the complete variable domain is EPEVTQTPSHQVTQMGQEVILRCVPISNHLYFYWYRQILGQKVEFLVSFYNNEISEKSEIFDDQFSVERPDGSNFTLKIRSTKLEDSAMYFCASILTATNEKLFFGSGTQLSVL.

This sequence joins TRBV29-1 and TRBJ2-2, with D perhaps matching TRBD2 (7 bases). The V and J ends lost 7 bases and 5 bases respectively, with 17 bases between them. This CDR3 comprises 14 residues. From germline, CDR1 is SQVTM and CDR2 ANQGSEA. CDR3 region: CSAAEGGWTGELFF. The CDR3 bases are TGCAGCGCCGCGGAGGGGGGGTGGACCGGGGAGCTGTTTTTT.

The chain employs TRBV6-6 and TRBJ2-1; TRBD2 is a possible D gene (5 bases). V was trimmed by 4 bases and J by 1 base, leaving 8 bases between them. The CDR3 covers 14 residues. Germline assignment: CDR1 MNHNY and CDR2 SVGAGI (reference sequence). This CDR3 reads CASSFRESYNEQFF. In DNA, the CDR3 is TGTGCCAGCAGTTTTAGGGAGTCCTACAATGAGCAGTTCTTC.

The chain has TRBV5-5 and TRBJ1-4; perhaps TRBD1 as D (6 bases). This CDR3 is built from 13 residues. CDR1 is SGHKS and CDR2 is YYEKEE in the germline V gene (reference sequence). Trimming stripped 2 bases from V and 8 bases from J, with 10 bases between. The CDR3 loop reads CASSLAGEEKLFF. The CDR3 region has the DNA TGTGCCAGCAGCTTAGCAGGGGAGGAAAAACTGTTTTTT.

The V call is TRBV6-2 or TRBV6-3, the J call TRBJ1-1; no clear D gene. The CDR3 runs 13 residues. V lost 2 bases to trimming and J lost 9 bases, with 13 bases between them. Germline lookup yields CDR1 MNHEY and CDR2 SVGEGT. CDR3 region: CASSYDPGSKAFF. DNA of the CDR3: TGTGCCAGCAGTTACGATCCGGGTTCAAAAGCTTTCTTT.

V is TRBV5-1 and J is TRBJ2-3; 8 bases align to TRBD1. Per the germline V gene, CDR1 is SGHRS and CDR2 is YFSETQ. This CDR3 is built from 14 residues. V trimming: 4 bases; J trimming: 4 bases; junction bases outside the gene matches: 5. The CDR3 sequence: CASSIGQGSDTQYF. For the CDR3, the DNA is TGCGCCAGCAGCATAGGACAGGGTTCAGATACGCAGTATTTT.

This chain joins TRBV14 and TRBJ1-1; tentative D call: TRBD1 (5 bases). The V gene lost 0 bases and the J gene lost 6 bases, with 11 bases spanning the gap. The CDR3 consists of 14 residues. CDR1 SGHDN and CDR2 FVKESK come from the germline V gene. The CDR3 sequence: CASSQDPQGPEAFF. DNA for the CDR3: TGTGCCAGCAGCCAAGATCCCCAGGGCCCTGAAGCTTTCTTT.

J is TRBJ2-7 and V is TRBV6-2 or TRBV6-3; 12 bases map to TRBD2. CDR1 is MNHEY and CDR2 is SVGEGT in the germline V gene. The CDR3 loop spans 15 amino acids. The ends lost 5 bases at V and 4 bases at J; junction bases unmatched: 6. The CDR3 nucleotides read TGTGCCAGCAGTCACCCGACTAGCGGGAGATACGAGCAGTACTTC. Translation: CASSHPTSGRYEQYF.

The V gene is TRBV5-4, the J gene TRBJ2-7, with 14 bases fitting TRBD2. This CDR3 has 17 amino acids. The germline V gene has CDR1 SGHNT and CDR2 YYREEE (reference sequence). V shed 4 bases and J 5 bases; nucleotides not matched to a gene: 11. CDR3 sequence: CASSPAGLAGVGDEQYF. The DNA for the CDR3 is TGTGCCAGCAGCCCGGCGGGACTAGCGGGGGTCGGGGACGAGCAGTACTTC.

The J gene is TRBJ2-6, the V gene TRBV6-6; 7 nucleotides line up with TRBD2. The CDR3 covers 17 residues. Looked up from germline, CDR1 is MNHNY and CDR2 is SVGAGI (reference sequence). V lost 8 bases to trimming and J lost 0 bases; unmatched junction nucleotides: 10. CDR3 DNA sequence: TGTGCCAGCGGTCAGACTAGCAGCTACTCTGGGGCCAACGTCCTGACTTTC. Its translation: CASGQTSSYSGANVLTF.

In DNA form, the CDR3 reads TGTGCCAGCAGCCTCAATTCACCCCTCCACTTT. Its translation is CASSLNSPLHF. This chain links TRBV12-3 or TRBV12-4 with TRBJ1-6; unclear D gene. Trimming shortened V by 6 bases and J by 7 bases, and 4 bases separated the two germline ends. This CDR3 has 11 residues.

This chain links TRBV30 with TRBJ1-5; D is uncertain. Germline V gene sequence: CDR1 GTSNPN, CDR2 SVGIG (reference sequence). The CDR3 consists of 14 residues. V lost 0 bases and J 8 bases, leaving 14 bases between the germline ends. CDR3 DNA sequence: TGTGCCTGGAGTGTAGGCTCAGCCGGGGAGCCCCAGCATTTT. It translates to CAWSVGSAGEPQHF.

CDR3 coding DNA: TGTGCCAGCAGTGAAATTACAGGGCTTAATGAAAAACTGTTTTTT. Protein sequence: CASSEITGLNEKLFF. V usage is TRBV2 and J usage is TRBJ1-4, with D tentatively TRBD1 (6 bases). V lost 2 bases and J lost 4, with 11 bases in between. Germline assignment: CDR1 SNHLY and CDR2 FYNNEI. This CDR3 region has 15 residues.

The chain carries TRBV2 and TRBJ1-5; D perhaps matches TRBD1 (5 bases). The CDR3 has 15 residues. Trimming cost V 3 bases and J 0 bases, with 9 bases left between them. Germline V gene data show CDR1 as SNHLY and CDR2 as FYNNEI. Here the CDR3 reads CASSERGYSNQPQHF. CDR3 nucleotide sequence: TGTGCCAGCAGTGAGCGGGGGTATAGCAATCAGCCCCAGCATTTT.

The rearrangement uses TRBV7-9 and TRBJ1-1, with 7 positions matching TRBD1. The CDR3 extends over 15 amino acids. The germline gives CDR1 SEHNR, CDR2 FQNEAQ (reference sequence). The trim removed 6 bases at V and 7 bases at J, leaving 14 bases unmatched. CDR3 in DNA: TGTGCCAGCAGTTGGTCCGGGACAGTAGATGGTGAAGCTTTCTTT. Its protein is CASSWSGTVDGEAFF.

V and J are TRBV2 and TRBJ1-1; 8 nucleotides line up with TRBD1. Per the germline V gene, CDR1 is SNHLY and CDR2 is FYNNEI. The CDR3 loop spans 16 amino acids. V lost 6 bases and J lost 6; bases outside the gene matches: 15. Here the CDR3 reads CASSDDRQGRGAEAFF. Written as DNA, the CDR3 is TGTGCCAGCAGCGACGATAGACAGGGGAGGGGAGCTGAAGCTTTCTTT.